A selection of T cell receptor beta chains follows, all from one sample in a study of T cell changes during pregnancy in multiple sclerosis. Profiling relied on immunoSEQ multiplex PCR, and the TCRdb table lists in-frame clones only, not all of them. This sample yields tens of thousands of clones, of which around 94% are seen a single time; more than 0.45% belongs to the top ten. The starting material was peripheral blood, obtained in the third trimester of pregnancy. Receptors were obtained from a female donor with multiple sclerosis, enrolled in a pregnancy study. The CDR3 runs from the conserved cysteine through the conserved F or W. Fields, in order: V gene, J gene, CDR3 length, D gene, clone size, CDR3 protein. The D gene is left open where the match is weak. Only some rows state a clone size, as once, few, many or a class for expanded clones.

TRBV18	TRBJ1-3	18	.	.	CASSPPNGGRQSGNTIYF
TRBV5-6	TRBJ1-1	19	TRBD1	.	CASSLARGPRGYADTEAFF
TRBV10-1	TRBJ1-1	12	.	.	CASRQGNTEAFF
TRBV7-2	TRBJ2-7	14	.	.	CASSLELNSYEQYF
TRBV7-2	TRBJ1-1	15	.	once	CASSLSGRGDTEAFF
TRBV7-9	TRBJ1-4	14	.	.	CASSLSLSNEKLFF
TRBV9	TRBJ2-5	14	.	.	CASSVVGAWETQYF
TRBV7-9	TRBJ2-7	14	.	.	CASSDGLFSYEQYF
TRBV7-2	TRBJ2-2	17	.	.	CASSLARSTRGAGELFF
TRBV5-5	TRBJ2-3	14	TRBD2	.	CASRLAGRTDTQYF
TRBV18	TRBJ2-7	12	.	.	CASSSRVYEQYF
TRBV7-9	TRBJ2-7	15	TRBD2	.	CASSVGGGGYYEQYF
TRBV5-1	TRBJ1-4	11	.	.	CASLGDEKLFF